This T cell receptor beta chain was sequenced during a study of cytomegalovirus exposure and HLA in healthy donors (dated by TCRdb to between 2016 and 2019). At the level of the whole study: According to a later analysis, the approximately 130 validation repertoires were produced on the same platform as the approximately 690 repertoires of the first cohort. The study aimed to test whether signatures of past pathogen exposure could be identified by cataloging public T cell receptors. A separate validation cohort of 90 to 150 different subjects was used in addition to the 666-subject first cohort. To predict cytomegalovirus infection status, the study combined high-throughput TCR immunosequencing, statistical association of individual TCRs with disease status, and machine learning.

Donors formed part of the validation cohort, which comprised 120 subjects and was distinct from the first cohort of under 850 subjects. V loses 4 bases, J loses 2 bases, and the germline ends lie 14 bases apart. Reading the germline V gene gives CDR1 WSHSY and CDR2 SAAADI. From its cysteine to its phenylalanine, the CDR3 spans 16 amino acids. The DNA shown is the 48-base CDR3, in frame from base 1. Beyond this particular receptor, the publication reports: In vitro tests confirmed that a few of the cytomegalovirus-associated TCR beta chains recognize cytomegalovirus antigens. A later analysis lacked HLA typing for the validation cohort, so it scored co-occurrence in that cohort across all 120 repertoires. The classifier was reported to diagnose cytomegalovirus status with high specificity and sensitivity in both the original and validation cohorts. Of the cluster scores, 90% to 95% were above 0 in a later analysis, which found that TCRs clustered in the first cohort also tended to co-occur in the 120 validation repertoires. Most TCR sequences were seen in very few donors, while some public TCRs were found in many individuals. The study gave a list of roughly 150 TCR beta chains associated with cytomegalovirus. The authors suggested that the approach could potentially be extended to other disease states and immunological phenotypes.

Turning to this clone: Its cognate antigen has yet to be identified. No base-level quality is on record; no much larger clone is a single base apart.

The method was the immunoSEQ multiplex PCR assay. Under the source paper's analysis protocol: A statistical classification framework was built for diagnosing cytomegalovirus status from the catalog of TCR beta chain sequences. TCRdb holds this immuneACCESS table with in-frame rearrangements only. Some clones are missing; in checked studies, unresolved V genes explain under half, and the rest has no known cause. V, J and clone size derive from that table, while D and trimming were established from the DNA sequence. Within this sample are about 60,000 clones, with 90% to 97% of them counted one time only. The biggest ten clones account for 0.9% of the sample.

The sequencing sample was made of PBMCs. This clonotype originated in a man aged 18 to 30 in good health and CMV-seronegative. The rearrangement joined TRBV10-2 to TRBJ2-2; TRBD2 could be the D gene, as 6 bases match. The DNA is as follows: TGCGCCAGCAGTGTATCAGGGACTGGAAACACCGGGGAGCTGTTTTTT. This is translated as CASSVSGTGNTGELFF.